The clone carrying this TCR beta chain was observed many times. What it recognizes is unknown. This CDR3 has 14 amino acids. V lost 3 bases and J 5 bases, leaving 11 bases between the germline ends. TCRdb reanalysed the 5' RACE reads using MiXCR and keeps one entry per CDR3 protein. The profile shows 200,000 to 250,000 distinct CDR3 sequences, about 18% of them singletons. The sample belongs to a study of CD8 T cells in ankylosing spondylitis. Study results and limitations: There was a TCR beta motif, made of several highly homologous variants, that appeared characteristic of ankylosing spondylitis blood.

The source is a male donor with ankylosing spondylitis. The V call is TRBV12-3 or TRBV12-4, the J call TRBJ1-5; D uncertain. Sequenced: blood, either unsorted or a sorted T cell fraction (not recorded which). Written as DNA, the CDR3 is TGTGCCAGCAGTTTTGGAACGGGGTATCAGCCCCAGCATTTT. It codes for CASSFGTGYQPQHF.